These 13 T cell receptor beta chains were all obtained from the same sample, sequenced in a study of immune evolution from preneoplasia to lung adenocarcinoma. TCRdb keeps only in-frame clones here, not all; method: immunoSEQ multiplex PCR. Here the sample spans over 30,000 clones, 65% to 75% being singletons. Sequencing used FFPE invasive lung adenocarcinoma tissue. The source of these receptors is a person aged 55 to 70 with lung adenocarcinoma.

The rearrangement joins TRBV27 to TRBJ2-7; TRBD1 is a possible D gene (5 bases). CDR1 and CDR2 from the germline V gene are MNHEY and SMNVEV (reference sequence). Trimming cost V 7 bases and J 1 base, with 20 bases left between them. The CDR3 is 16 residues long. This CDR3 reads CASTPLAGRLSYEQYF. The CDR3 DNA sequence: TGTGCCAGCACCCCCCTCGCAGGGCGCCTATCCTACGAGCAGTACTTC.

J is TRBJ2-5 and V is TRBV2; TRBD2 matches 12 bases. Germline V gene data show CDR1 as SNHLY and CDR2 as FYNNEI. The CDR3 extends over 16 amino acids. J gave up 5 bases and V 4 bases, and 8 bases lay outside the gene matches. This CDR3 reads CASSANLAGGRETQYF. In DNA, the CDR3 is TGTGCCAGCAGTGCCAACCTAGCGGGAGGGCGGGAGACCCAGTACTTC.

V is TRBV4-1 and J is TRBJ2-2; 7 positions match TRBD2. CDR1 is MGHRA, CDR2 YSYEKL, per germline. The CDR3 has 16 residues. With V trimmed by 0 bases and J by 9 bases, 10 bases remained unmatched. The CDR3 protein is CASSQETRTRRRELFF. The CDR3 coding sequence is TGCGCCAGCAGCCAAGAAACCAGGACTAGGAGAAGGGAGCTGTTTTTT.

The chain carries TRBV14 and TRBJ1-1; D is uncertain. V lost 4 bases and J 0 bases, leaving 6 bases between the germline ends. This CDR3 contains 13 residues. Germline V gives CDR1 SGHDN, CDR2 FVKESK. For the CDR3, the DNA is TGTGCCAGCAGCCTAATGCTGAACACTGAAGCTTTCTTT. It encodes CASSLMLNTEAFF.

The chain carries TRBV11-2 and TRBJ2-7, with D perhaps TRBD2 (5 bases). Trimming took off 5 bases at V and 6 bases at J, with 11 bases between the two ends. Germline V CDR1 and CDR2: SGHAT, FQNNGV. The CDR3 extends over 12 amino acids. DNA of the CDR3: TGTGCCAGCAGCCAGCGGCCCCTCGAGCAGTACTTC. It codes for CASSQRPLEQYF.

This chain connects TRBV9 to TRBJ2-2, with D perhaps TRBD1 or TRBD2 (6 bases each). Trimming took 0 bases from V and 8 from J, leaving 20 bases between them. From germline, CDR1 is SGDLS and CDR2 YYNGEE. The CDR3 length is 17 residues. The CDR3 loop reads CASSVVGPGDFPGELFF. The CDR3 region has the DNA TGTGCCAGCAGCGTAGTAGGTCCAGGGGACTTTCCTGGGGAGCTGTTTTTT.

In regard to this clone: The same CDR3 also results from other DNA sequences found in this sample. The chain links TRBV7-2 to TRBJ2-2, with 9 bases matching TRBD1. CDR1 and CDR2 (germline): SGHTA, FQGNSA. Unmatched junction bases numbered 8, after V lost 7 bases and J lost 5 bases. The CDR3 extends over 15 amino acids. The CDR3 protein is CASTPGTGLTGELFF. The CDR3 DNA sequence: TGTGCCAGCACCCCCGGGACAGGGTTGACCGGGGAGCTGTTTTTT.

This clone was detected once. The chain is built from TRBV11-3 and TRBJ2-4; TRBD2 might be the D (7 bases). Trimming removed 6 bases at V and 1 base at J, with 13 bases between. Germline V gives CDR1 SGHNT, CDR2 YENEEA. The CDR3 is made up of 15 amino acids. In nucleotides, the CDR3 is TGTGCCAGCAGGGGGGCCGGGGGGGCCAAAAACATTCAGTACTTC. Translating gives CASRGAGGAKNIQYF. Using reference TRBV11-3 and TRBJ2-4 for the parts outside the CDR3, the full variable domain is EAGVVQSPRYKIIEKKQPVAFWCNPISGHNTLYWYLQNLGQGPELLIRYENEEAVDDSQLPKDRFSAERLKGVDSTLKIQPAELGDSAVYLCASRGAGGAKNIQYFGAGTRLSVL.

The J gene is TRBJ2-7, the V gene TRBV20-1, with unresolved D. The length of the CDR3 is 10 residues. Germline CDR1 is DFQATT and CDR2 is SNEGSKA (reference sequence). With 7 bases removed from V and 3 bases from J, the gap between germline ends came to 7 bases. The CDR3 bases are TGCAGTGGTTTCTACTACGAGCAGTACTTC. Its translation is CSGFYYEQYF.

V and J are TRBV20-1 and TRBJ2-7; TRBD2 might be the D (5 bases). This CDR3 spans 11 amino acids. V lost 5 bases, J lost 4 bases, and 9 bases lay in between. The germline V gene encodes CDR1 DFQATT and CDR2 SNEGSKA (reference sequence). The CDR3 region is CSAVPGYEQYF. In nucleotides, the CDR3 is TGCAGTGCTGTCCCGGGGTACGAGCAGTACTTC.

The chain carries TRBV28 and TRBJ2-7; the D gene is possibly TRBD2 (5 bases). This CDR3 spans 12 amino acids. V was trimmed by 4 bases and J by 5 bases, leaving 9 bases between them. CDR1 MDHEN and CDR2 SYDVKM come from the germline V gene. CDR3 region: CASSSPGDEQYF. CDR3 nucleotides: TGTGCCAGCAGTTCCCCCGGGGACGAGCAGTACTTC.

The V gene is TRBV11-2, the J gene TRBJ2-1; 11 bases are shared with TRBD1. From germline, CDR1 is SGHAT and CDR2 FQNNGV. J was trimmed by 12 bases and V by 5 bases; bases with no gene match: 6. CDR3 length: 13 residues. CDR3 protein: CASSRDRGIGQFF. CDR3 sequence (DNA): TGTGCCAGCAGCCGGGACAGGGGGATCGGGCAGTTCTTC. The complete variable domain, with remaining parts taken from reference TRBV11-2 and TRBJ2-1, reads EAGVAQSPRYKIIEKRQSVAFWCNPISGHATLYWYQQILGQGPKLLIQFQNNGVVDDSQLPKDRFSAERLKGVDSTLKIQPAKLEDSAVYLCASSRDRGIGQFFGPGTRLTVL.

This clone is a singleton in its sample. The rearrangement joins TRBV5-1 to TRBJ1-5; D not certain. V lost 0 bases and J 7 bases, leaving 8 bases between the germline ends. The CDR3 has 13 residues. Germline-derived CDR1 and CDR2 are SGHRS and YFSETQ. The CDR3 sequence is CASSLGTEQPQHF. The CDR3 nucleotides are TGCGCCAGCAGCTTGGGTACGGAGCAGCCCCAGCATTTT.